Here is one T cell receptor beta chain with its context. The antigen is unknown. Produced via immunoSEQ multiplex PCR; TCRdb's table is partial and in-frame only. The sample holds around 93,000 clones, around nine tenths seen once. The sample belongs to a study of OX40 agonist ivuxolimab in advanced cancers. Looking at the study overall: With a range of 23 to 79, age averaged approximately 54 years, and 70% to 85% were male.

Whole-study findings and limits: Mean expanded clone counts were higher in CD8+ than CD4+ T cells.

The junction had 7 bases not matched to a gene; V was cut back by 6 bases and J by 2 bases. The CDR3 has 16 amino acids. Germline V gene sequence: CDR1 SNHLY, CDR2 FYNNEI. This sample comprised CD4+ or CD8+ T cells sorted from blood, obtained in a trial of the OX40 agonist ivuxolimab. The rearrangement uses TRBV2 and TRBJ2-3; 11 bases are a match to TRBD1. The sequence came from an adult with an advanced solid tumor such as melanoma, head and neck, liver or kidney cancer. CDR3 DNA: TGTGCCAGCAGCCATGGGGACAGGGGGTACACAGATACGCAGTATTTT. The encoded protein is CASSHGDRGYTDTQYF.